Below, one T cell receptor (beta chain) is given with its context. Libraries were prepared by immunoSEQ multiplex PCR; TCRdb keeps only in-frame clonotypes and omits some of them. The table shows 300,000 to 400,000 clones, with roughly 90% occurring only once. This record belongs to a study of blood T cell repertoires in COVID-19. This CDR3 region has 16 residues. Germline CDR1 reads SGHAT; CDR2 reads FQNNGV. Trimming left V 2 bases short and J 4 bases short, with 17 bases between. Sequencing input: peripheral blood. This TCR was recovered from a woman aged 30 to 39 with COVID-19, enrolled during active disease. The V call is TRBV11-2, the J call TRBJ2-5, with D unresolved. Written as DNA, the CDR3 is TGTGCCAGCAGCTTATCTACTCACCCCTCACGAGAGACCCAGTACTTC. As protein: CASSLSTHPSRETQYF.